This T cell receptor (beta chain) was obtained from a study of vaccination and CD4 T cells after COVID-19. About the study: Stimulation of cells relied on overlapping spike peptides derived from SARS-CoV-2, HCoV-NL63, HCoV-OC43 and HCoV-229E.

Treatment reported: roughly ten-day PBMC culture with coronavirus spike peptide pools or control peptides (ViraFEST assay). ViraFEST expanded antigen-specific T cells with peptide pools, then sequenced TCRs. V was trimmed by 11 bases and J by 5 bases, leaving 16 bases between them. CDR1 and CDR2 from the germline V gene are SGHAT and FQNNGV. The CDR3 spans 12 residues. With the Oncomine TCR Beta short-read assay, DNA from cultured CD4+ T cells was sequenced. TCRdb reprocessed the PCR reads with MiXCR, giving one entry per CDR3 protein. Altogether around 20,000 distinct CDR3 sequences are present, about three quarters being singletons, with the ten largest covering just over 8.5%. This clonotype came up a few times. Its matching antigen is unknown.

V usage is TRBV11-2 and J usage is TRBJ2-7, with D perhaps matching TRBD1 (6 bases). This receptor was obtained from a human donor who had recovered from COVID-19. Material for sequencing was CD4+ T cells from blood, cultured in vitro. The CDR3 sequence: CAVSRGINEQYF. CDR3 sequence (DNA): TGTGCCGTATCCAGGGGCATCAACGAGCAGTACTTC. Looking up the rest from reference TRBV11-2 and TRBJ2-7 gives the full variable domain: EAGVAQSPRYKIIEKRQSVAFWCNPISGHATLYWYQQILGQGPKLLIQFQNNGVVDDSQLPKDRFSAERLKGVDSTLKIQPAKLEDSAVYLCAVSRGINEQYFGPGTRLTVT.